This TCR beta chain was recorded in a study of early T cells in non-severe SARS-CoV-2 infection (dated by TCRdb to about 2021). As for the study more broadly: TCR sequencing used bulk RNA from unsorted whole blood, so alpha and beta chains could not be paired. Points the paper makes about the study in general: Matching against VDJdb was skewed toward anti-spike CD8 responses, likely underestimated virus-specific expansions, and missed private and CD4 specificities.

The CDR3 numbers 13 residues from cysteine through phenylalanine. The read is trimmed to its CDR3 DNA, 39 bases read in frame from base 1. A distance of 14 bases separates the germline ends of V and J, which lose 4 bases and 5 bases respectively. In the germline V gene, CDR1 corresponds to SQVTM and CDR2 to ANQGSEA. The library was generated by 5' RACE. The instrument was a NextSeq 500. In the TCR library protocol, unique molecular identifiers were attached to individual cDNA molecules to correct for PCR bias and sequencing error. Both TCR alpha and beta chains were sequenced, and tight co-correlation was observed between alpha and beta sequence abundances in each sample. In the original analysis: Decombinator V4 was used to annotate TCR sequences for V gene, J gene and CDR3. Expanded TCRs were defined as changing significantly between any two time points under a Poisson model with p below 0.0001. TCR abundances were normalised to the total number of TCRs sequenced per sample and expressed as counts per million. TRAV1-2 paired with TRAJ12, TRAJ20 or TRAJ33 defined MAIT TCRs, while TRAV10 paired with TRAJ18 defined iNKT TCRs. VDJdb, accessed 1 November 2021, was searched for CMV, EBV and SARS-CoV-2 annotated TCRs, excluding TCRs annotated for multiple antigens. The public reads were run again by TCRdb, first through fastp at Q25 and then through MiXCR, and only productive beta chains were kept. When rows share a CDR3 protein, they turn into one entry using the most common DNA and genes. These V and J calls are TCRdb output, not the study's own analysis. This sample holds 55,000 to 75,000 distinct CDR3 sequences; around 12% were observed only once. The ten top clones hold roughly 1.3% of the sample.

The study was a case-control design nested within a healthcare worker cohort in London, UK, with weekly nasopharyngeal swab PCR tests and blood sampling. Healthcare workers were recruited between 23 and 31 March 2020, during the week of the UK lockdown, and were followed weekly for up to roughly 16 weeks. Many counts were recorded for this clonotype. Its antigen remains unidentified. Per-base qualities were not stored, and no clone one base away is much larger. The chain was built from TRBV29-1 and TRBJ1-1, with an unclear D gene assignment. The source material was whole blood. The sequence was collected from an adult who was a healthcare worker with PCR-confirmed SARS-CoV-2 infection or an uninfected control (not recorded which). In nucleotide form, the sequence is TGCAGCGTTGGCGCACTAGTTGGAACTGAAGCTTTCTTT. Translated, this gives CSVGALVGTEAFF.